This T cell receptor beta chain was sequenced during a study of CD8 T cells in ankylosing spondylitis. V was shortened by 5 bases and J by 5 bases, with 15 bases between the two germline ends. CDR3 length: 14 amino acids. Germline-derived CDR1 and CDR2 are SGHTA and FQGNSA. TCRdb reprocessed the 5' RACE reads with MiXCR, giving one entry per CDR3 protein. The table includes about 240,000 distinct CDR3 sequences, around 9.1% detected once. The receptor's source is a male donor with ankylosing spondylitis or in good health (not recorded which). The V gene is TRBV7-2, the J gene TRBJ1-1; possibly TRBD1 for D (5 bases). The source material was blood, either unsorted or a sorted T cell fraction (not recorded which). The CDR3 bases are TGTGCCAGCAGCCGGGGGGGTCCGAGGACTGAAGCTTTCTTT. Residues: CASSRGGPRTEAFF.